The next 28 T cell receptor beta chains were all read from a single sample in a study of T cell clonality in common variable immunodeficiency. Some clones are missing from TCRdb's copy, which holds only in-frame ones; the method was immunoSEQ multiplex PCR. The record shows approximately 57,000 clones for this sample, with no singletons present. Specimen: peripheral blood mononuclear cells. The receptors derive from a person aged 18 to 70 in good health.

As concerns this clone: The read comes to an end 3 residues before the CDR3 does, leaving the germline J gene to fill in the end. The chain links TRBV7-8 to TRBJ2-3, with D perhaps matching TRBD2 (5 bases). Germline CDR1 SGHVS, CDR2 FQNEAQ. This CDR3 is 15 amino acids long. CDR3 bases read: TGTGCCAGCAGCTTAAAGAGGGCAGACAATCAGCCG. Amino acids: CASSLKRADNQP. The complete CDR3 sequence is CASSLKRADNQPQYF.

This clone was found many times. The sequence runs out 3 residues before the end of the CDR3; the remainder is reconstructed from the germline J gene. The V call is TRBV28, the J call TRBJ2-3, with TRBD2 identical over 7 bases. The CDR3 runs to 15 residues. The V gene's germline CDR1 is MDHEN and CDR2 SYDVKM. V shed 5 bases and J 2 bases; nucleotides not matched to a gene: 7. The CDR3 protein is CASSAGLADTDTQYF. CDR3 DNA, as far as it was read: TGTGCCAGCAGTGCAGGGCTAGCGGACACAGATACG. The full variable domain, with the rest looked up from reference TRBV28 and TRBJ2-3, is DVKVTQSSRYLVKRTGEKVFLECVQDMDHENMFWYRQDPGLGLRLIYFSYDVKMKEKGDIPEGYSVSREKKERFSLILESASTNQTSMYLCASSAGLADTDTQYFGPGTRLTVL.

This clone was observed many times. With the read ending 3 residues before the CDR3 end, the germline J gene is used to fill in that end. The chain links TRBV12-3 or TRBV12-4 to TRBJ1-6; a weak D match, TRBD1 (6 bases). The CDR3 has 14 residues. Trimming left V 6 bases short and J 10 bases short, with 16 bases between. The part of the CDR3 DNA that was read is TGTGCCAGCAGAGAGAACAGGGAGGGCTCACCC. The encoded protein is CASRENREGSP. The whole CDR3 is CASRENREGSPLHF.

This clone has ten or more counts. The read finishes 3 residues shy of the CDR3 end, and the germline J gene is used to complete it. V gene TRBV10-1 combines with J gene TRBJ2-1; TRBD2 agrees at 11 bases. Germline CDR1 is WNHNN and CDR2 is SYGVQD (reference sequence). The CDR3 has 16 amino acids. With 5 bases clipped from V and 4 bases from J, the junction kept 7 bases outside the gene matches. The part of the CDR3 DNA that was read is TGCGCCAGCAGTCAAGGGGGACTAGCGGTATACAATGAG. Translating gives CASSQGGLAVYNE. The entire CDR3 is CASSQGGLAVYNEQFF.

This clone was counted a few times. The sequenced fragment ends 3 residues before the CDR3 boundary, so the rest is inferred from the germline J gene. The rearrangement joins TRBV20-1 to TRBJ1-4; a possible D gene is TRBD1 (5 bases). Germline CDR1 reads DFQATT; CDR2 reads SNEGSKA (reference sequence). The CDR3 has 14 residues. CDR3 sequence reads: CSARADSWDSPLFF. The part of the CDR3 DNA that was read is TGCAGTGCTAGAGCCGACAGCTGGGATTCACCA.

This clone was found many times. The read finishes 3 residues shy of the CDR3 end, and the germline J gene is used to complete it. V and J are TRBV18 and TRBJ2-2, with D possibly TRBD1 on 6 matching bases. The germline V gene encodes CDR1 KGHSH and CDR2 LQKENI. The CDR3 consists of 16 residues. The sequenced CDR3 bases are TGTGCCAGCTCACGCGCAGGGGACGCAACTAATGAAAAG. This translates into CASSRAGDATNEK. In full, the CDR3 reads CASSRAGDATNEKLFF.

This clone was seen ten or more times. Read data end 3 residues before the CDR3 end; the end is taken from the germline J gene. The chain employs TRBV19 and TRBJ1-1, with D possibly TRBD1 on 5 matching bases. The V gene lost 4 bases and the J gene lost 4 bases, with 13 bases spanning the gap. Germline assignment: CDR1 LNHDA and CDR2 SQIVND (reference sequence). The CDR3 extends over 14 amino acids. CDR3 loop: CASSTQGAFTEAFF. The CDR3 bases that were read are TGTGCCAGTAGTACTCAGGGAGCATTCACTGAA.

This clone appeared many times. The read ends 3 residues shy of where the CDR3 ends; the end is completed using the germline J gene. The J gene is TRBJ1-6, the V gene TRBV5-4; possible D gene TRBD1, 5 bases. V was shortened by 2 bases and J by 10 bases, with 13 bases between the two germline ends. This CDR3 has 14 amino acids. Germline assignment: CDR1 SGHNT and CDR2 YYREEE (reference sequence). The covered CDR3 bases are TGTGCCAGCAGCTTAAGGGGTCAATGGTCACCC. Translating it yields CASSLRGQWSP. The full-length CDR3 reads as CASSLRGQWSPLHF.

This clone was seen many times. The read gets to within 3 residues of the CDR3 end, and the germline J gene fills in the rest. The V call is TRBV20-1, the J call TRBJ2-2; 7 bases fit TRBD1. The CDR3 has 14 residues. The V gene's germline CDR1 is DFQATT and CDR2 SNEGSKA (reference sequence). The trim removed 0 bases at V and 2 bases at J, leaving 0 bases unmatched. The CDR3 protein is CSAREGGNTGELFF. CDR3 DNA (partial): TGCAGTGCTAGAGAAGGGGGCAACACCGGGGAG.

This clone was counted at least ten times. A junction boundary mismatches the germline segment, possibly from a read error. Read sequence stops 3 residues before the CDR3 end, and the germline J gene provides the missing end. This chain joins TRBV30 and TRBJ2-7, with 8 bases fitting TRBD2. This CDR3 contains 10 residues. Germline V gene sequence: CDR1 GTSNPN, CDR2 SVGIG (reference sequence). This chain's CDR3 is CCGGQCEQYF. CDR3 DNA (partial): TGCTGCGGGGGGCAATGCGAG.

This clone has at least ten counts. With a much larger clone just one base away, this may be a read error. The sequenced fragment ends 3 residues before the CDR3 boundary, so the rest is inferred from the germline J gene. V and J are TRBV30 and TRBJ2-3, with D tentatively TRBD1 (6 bases). CDR1 is GTSNPN and CDR2 is SVGIG in the germline V gene (reference sequence). The length of the CDR3 is 14 residues. This chain's CDR3 is CAWSVIGGLEPQYF. The CDR3 bases that were read are TGTGCCTGGAGTGTGATTGGGGGCTTAGAGCCG.

This clone showed up many times. The read halts 3 residues ahead of the CDR3 end, with the missing end drawn from the germline J gene. The gene calls are TRBV11-3 and TRBJ1-1, with D tentatively TRBD1 (6 bases). Germline loops: CDR1 SGHNT, CDR2 YENEEA. The length of the CDR3 is 13 residues. V lost 11 bases, J lost 5 bases, and 18 bases lay in between. The CDR3 region is CARRGGARTEAFF. The DNA read from the CDR3 is TGTGCCCGAAGGGGGGGGGCGCGAACTGAA.

With respect to this clone: The read stops 3 residues short of the end of the CDR3; the missing end is completed from the germline J gene. The rearrangement links TRBV30 to TRBJ2-4; perhaps TRBD1 as D (6 bases). From germline, CDR1 is GTSNPN and CDR2 SVGIG (reference sequence). CDR3 length equals 13 residues. CDR3 DNA (partial): TGTGCCTGGAGTGCCGAAGGGGGAGAAGGT. It yields the protein CAWSAEGGEG. The whole CDR3 region reads CAWSAEGGEGQYF. The full variable domain, rest sourced from reference TRBV30 and TRBJ2-4, is SQTIHQWPATLVQPVGSPLSLECTVEGTSNPNLYWYRQAAGRGLQLLFYSVGIGQISSEVPQNLSASRPQDRQFILSSKKLLLSDSGFYLCAWSAEGGEGQYFGAGTRLSVL.

Points on this clone: A read error may explain this, as a much larger clone is one base away. The read halts 3 residues ahead of the CDR3 end, with the missing end drawn from the germline J gene. The chain is built from TRBV7-2 and TRBJ1-4; D may be TRBD1 (5 bases). This CDR3 spans 13 amino acids. Germline loops: CDR1 SGHTA, CDR2 FQGNSA. The CDR3 reads CASSISGANVLFF. CDR3 DNA, as far as it was read: TGTGCCAGCAGTATTTCTGGGGCCAACGTA.

Comments on this clone: A clone one base away is much larger, so this may be a read error. The part of the CDR3 DNA that was read is TGTGCCAGCTCACCGACAGCAACTAATGAAAAG. Encoded protein: CASSPTATNEK. The full CDR3 reads CASSPTATNEKLFF. This chain links TRBV18 with TRBJ2-2; tentative D call: TRBD1 (5 bases). The read gets to within 3 residues of the CDR3 end, and the germline J gene fills in the rest. Germline V gives CDR1 KGHSH, CDR2 LQKENI. CDR3 length equals 14 residues.

This clone has at least ten counts. The read terminates 3 residues ahead of where the CDR3 ends, so the germline J gene completes it. The V call is TRBV10-3, the J call TRBJ1-1, with 7 bases identical to TRBD1. CDR3 length equals 13 residues. Germline CDR1 and CDR2: ENHRY and SYGVKD. V trimming: 7 bases; J trimming: 0 bases; junction bases outside the gene matches: 2. CDR3 bases read: TGTGCCATCACCCAGGGGGTGAACACTGAA. This encodes CAITQGVNTE. The complete CDR3 sequence is CAITQGVNTEAFF.

In this sample, this clone turned up many times. The CDR3 end lies 3 residues beyond the end of the read and is filled in from the germline J gene. V is TRBV4-1 and J is TRBJ2-1; 11 bases line up with TRBD2. Germline V CDR1 and CDR2: MGHRA, YSYEKL. The CDR3 runs 15 residues. The V gene end was trimmed by 4 bases and the J gene end by 8 bases; junction bases not matched to a gene: 7. The covered CDR3 bases are TGCGCCAGCAGCCGAGGGACTAGCGGCTTTTATGAG. This gives the protein CASSRGTSGFYE. The whole CDR3 region reads CASSRGTSGFYEQFF.

This clone occurred many times. With the read ending 3 residues before the CDR3 end, the germline J gene is used to fill in that end. The chain is built from TRBV20-1 and TRBJ1-5; a possible D gene is TRBD1 (6 bases). This CDR3 spans 14 amino acids. Trimming stripped 4 bases from V and 4 bases from J, with 14 bases between. The germline V gene has CDR1 DFQATT and CDR2 SNEGSKA (reference sequence). The CDR3: CSAKIPGDNQPQHF. CDR3 DNA (partial): TGCAGTGCTAAAATACCAGGGGATAATCAGCCC.

Comments on this clone: The DNA ends 3 residues before the CDR3 does, and the rest of the CDR3 is filled in from the germline J gene. The chain carries TRBV6-2 or TRBV6-3 and TRBJ1-1, with a possible D match to TRBD1 (5 bases). This CDR3 has 15 residues. CDR1 is MNHEY and CDR2 is SVGEGT in the germline V gene. The CDR3 bases that were read are TGTGCCAGCAGTATTTCCGACAGATCTAACTATGGC. Translating gives CASSISDRSNYG. The CDR3 reads in full as CASSISDRSNYGAFF.

In this sample, this clone turned up many times. Read coverage stops 3 residues before the CDR3 terminus; the germline J gene supplies the remainder. The chain has TRBV5-1 and TRBJ2-7; D not certain. Germline V gene sequence: CDR1 SGHRS, CDR2 YFSETQ. The V end lost 5 bases, the J end lost 3 bases, and 15 bases lay between the germline ends. The CDR3 spans 14 residues. The sequenced CDR3 bases are TGCGCCAGCAGTGCCGGTCGCAAAGTCTACGAG. The encoded protein is CASSAGRKVYE. The CDR3 as a whole reads CASSAGRKVYEQYF.

This clone was recorded at least ten times. The read stops 3 residues short of the end of the CDR3; the missing end is completed from the germline J gene. Other DNA sequences from this sample encode an identical CDR3 as well. The gene calls are TRBV5-1 and TRBJ2-3, with 8 positions matching TRBD1. This CDR3 has 14 residues. The V gene's germline CDR1 is SGHRS and CDR2 YFSETQ. The sequenced CDR3 bases are TGCGCCAGCAGCTTGACAGGGGGACAAGAGACG. It translates to CASSLTGGQET. The whole CDR3 is CASSLTGGQETQYF.

This clone showed up many times. The read ends 3 residues before the CDR3 terminus; that terminus is restored from the germline J gene. The chain recombines TRBV19 with TRBJ1-4, with 8 positions matching TRBD1. V lost 4 bases and J lost 4; bases outside the gene matches: 2. Germline CDR1 and CDR2: LNHDA and SQIVND (reference sequence). The CDR3 has 14 residues. The sequenced CDR3 bases are TGTGCCAGTAGTACGGACAGGGTTAATGAAAAA. Translation gives CASSTDRVNEK. The CDR3 as a whole reads CASSTDRVNEKLFF. Together with reference TRBV19 and TRBJ1-4, the CDR3 gives the full variable domain: DGGITQSPKYLFRKEGQNVTLSCEQNLNHDAMYWYRQDPGQGLRLIYYSQIVNDFQKGDIAEGYSVSREKKESFPLTVTSAQKNPTAFYLCASSTDRVNEKLFFGSGTQLSVL.

In its sample, this clone was seen many times. The read terminates 3 residues before the CDR3 end, so the remaining end is supplied by the germline J gene. The V and J genes are TRBV19 and TRBJ2-1; TRBD2 matches 9 bases. The length of the CDR3 is 16 residues. Germline CDR1 reads LNHDA; CDR2 reads SQIVND (reference sequence). V lost 6 bases and J lost 4; bases outside the gene matches: 10. CDR3 protein: CASSQRSGRLYNEQFF. Partial CDR3 DNA: TGTGCCAGTAGCCAGAGAAGCGGGAGGTTGTACAATGAG.

The sample holds many counts of this clone. The read gets to within 3 residues of the CDR3 end, and the germline J gene fills in the rest. The chain is built from TRBV18 and TRBJ1-2; D is undetermined. The CDR3 has 12 amino acids. From germline, CDR1 is KGHSH and CDR2 LQKENI. The covered CDR3 bases are TGTGCCAGCTCACCTTTCCCGGTGGGC. Its protein product is CASSPFPVG. The complete CDR3 reads CASSPFPVGYTF.

This clone was seen repeatedly, ten times or more. CDR3 sequence: CASSLEQGRDEKLFF. The sequenced part of the CDR3 DNA is TGTGCCAGCAGCTTAGAACAGGGCAGAGATGAAAAA. The chain carries TRBV7-9 and TRBJ1-4; D perhaps matches TRBD1 (6 bases). The read gets to within 3 residues of the CDR3 end, and the germline J gene fills in the rest. The germline V and J ends were trimmed by 1 base and 6 bases, with 12 bases remaining between them. CDR1 and CDR2 (germline): SEHNR, FQNEAQ (reference sequence). The CDR3 is made up of 15 amino acids.

This clone has more than one count but fewer than ten. The CDR3 DNA, read in part, is TGTGCCAGCTCCCCAGGCAGGAGTAATTCACCC. This gives the protein CASSPGRSNSP. The whole CDR3 protein is CASSPGRSNSPLHF. V gene TRBV18 combines with J gene TRBJ1-6; D not resolved. Coverage ceases 3 residues before the CDR3 finishes, and the germline J gene fills in the end. V dropped 6 bases and J dropped 6 bases, with 12 bases sitting between them. The germline V gene has CDR1 KGHSH and CDR2 LQKENI. The CDR3 covers 14 residues.

Ten or more counts support this clone. This may arise from a read error, as a much more abundant clone is one base away. The CDR3 extends 3 residues past the end of the read, so its final part is completed from the germline J gene. The chain links TRBV5-4 to TRBJ2-2; possible D gene TRBD2, 6 bases. From germline, CDR1 is SGHNT and CDR2 YYREEE (reference sequence). The CDR3 has 15 amino acids. The V and J ends lost 5 bases and 6 bases respectively, with 17 bases between them. The CDR3 bases that were read are TGTGCCAGCAGATCCGGGATAGGGGAGGCCGGGGAG. Translating it yields CASRSGIGEAGE. The full CDR3 reads CASRSGIGEAGELFF.

This clone appeared many times. Sequencing ends 3 residues short of the CDR3 end; the germline J gene provides the rest. The J gene is TRBJ1-1, the V gene TRBV2, with D possibly being TRBD1 (6 bases). V gave up 8 bases and J gave up 2 bases, with 9 bases separating them. The length of the CDR3 is 12 residues. The germline CDR1 and CDR2 sequences are SNHLY and FYNNEI. The CDR3: CASRTANTEAFF. The CDR3 bases that were read are TGTGCCAGCCGGACAGCAAACACTGAA. Combining the CDR3 with reference TRBV2 and TRBJ1-1 gives the whole variable domain EPEVTQTPSHQVTQMGQEVILRCVPISNHLYFYWYRQILGQKVEFLVSFYNNEISEKSEIFDDQFSVERPDGSNFTLKIRSTKLEDSAMYFCASRTANTEAFFGQGTRLTVV.